The rows below give T cell receptor beta chains drawn from one sample of a study of OX40 agonist ivuxolimab in advanced cancers. Sequencing was performed with immunoSEQ multiplex PCR; in TCRdb, only in-frame clones are kept and a portion is missing. The sample consists of 30,000 to 40,000 clones, 80% to 90% of them appearing once. The sample here was CD4+ or CD8+ T cells sorted from blood, taken in a trial of the OX40 agonist ivuxolimab. These receptors originate from an adult with an advanced solid tumor such as melanoma, head and neck, liver or kidney cancer. Both conserved end residues are part of each CDR3. The D gene is left open where the match is weak. Clone size is not always given. Where it is, it says once, few, many or a class for expanded clones.

.	TRBV6-5	.	TRBJ2-1	TGTGCCAGCAGTTACACGACTGGATACAATGAGCAGTTCTTC	CASSYTTGYNEQFF
.	TRBV4-1	.	TRBJ2-7	TGCGCCAGCAGCCAGGACAGAGAGCAGTGCTTC	CASSQDREQCF
.	TRBV6-5	.	TRBJ1-4	TGTGCCAGCAGCTCAGGGCCTAATGAAAAACTGTTTTTT	CASSSGPNEKLFF
TRBD1	TRBV4-3	.	TRBJ2-1	TGCGCCAGCAGCTGGGGGACAGGGGTCAACAATGAGCAGTTCTTC	CASSWGTGVNNEQFF
TRBD1	TRBV15	once	TRBJ1-5	TGTGCCACCAGCGAGGACAGGGGCCAGCCCCAGCATTTT	CATSEDRGQPQHF
TRBD1	TRBV27	.	TRBJ2-7	TGTGCCAGCAGCCCGGGACAGAGCTACGAGCAGTACTTC	CASSPGQSYEQYF
TRBD1	TRBV4-1	.	TRBJ1-2	TGCGCCAGCAGCCAAGCTTATCTGACAGGGAGCGGGAACTATGGCTACACCTTC	CASSQAYLTGSGNYGYTF
.	TRBV18	.	TRBJ2-5	TGTGCCAGCTCACCGTGGCCAGAAGAGACCCAGTACTTC	CASSPWPEETQYF
.	TRBV30	.	TRBJ2-2	TGTGCCTTGGGGGCCGGGGAGCTGTTTTTT	CALGAGELFF
.	TRBV10-3	.	TRBJ1-3	TGTGCCATCAGTGACAGCTACTCTGGAAACACCATATATTTT	CAISDSYSGNTIYF
.	TRBV6-5	few	TRBJ2-3	TGTGCCAGCAGTTACAATCAGTGGGGGTTCACAGATACGCAGTATTTT	CASSYNQWGFTDTQYF
.	TRBV4-3	.	TRBJ2-7	TGCGCCAGCAGCCAAGACAGGGGCCCTAGCAACGAGCAGTACTTC	CASSQDRGPSNEQYF
TRBD2	TRBV9	.	TRBJ2-3	TGTGCCAGCAGCGTAGTGCGGGGGGGGACAGATACGCAGTATTTT	CASSVVRGGTDTQYF
TRBD2	TRBV4-3	.	TRBJ2-3	TGCGCCAGCAGCGCAACTAGCGGGGGGGTCACAGATACGCAGTATTTT	CASSATSGGVTDTQYF
TRBD2	TRBV28	.	TRBJ2-3	TGTGCCAGCAGTTTCCCTGGGCGGGGGGGGACAGATACGCAGTATTTT	CASSFPGRGGTDTQYF
TRBD1	TRBV10-3	few	TRBJ1-3	TGTGCCATCAGTGAGTCGATTGGACAGGGGATAACTGGAAACACCATATATTTT	CAISESIGQGITGNTIYF
.	TRBV7-8	.	TRBJ2-2	TGTGCCAGCAGCTTAGGGGCTGGGGCCGGGGAGCTGTTTTTT	CASSLGAGAGELFF
.	TRBV9	.	TRBJ1-5	TGTGCCAGCAGCGGAGGGGGGGGCGGACAGCCCCAGCATTTT	CASSGGGGGQPQHF
.	TRBV5-4	.	TRBJ2-3	TGTGCCAGCAGCTTGTATCACTATACGCAGTATTTT	CASSLYHYTQYF
.	TRBV11-3	.	TRBJ1-1	TGTGCCAGCCTTAACGGAAGGGGCCCTAACACTGAAGCTTTCTTT	CASLNGRGPNTEAFF
TRBD2	TRBV13	.	TRBJ2-5	TGTGCCAGCAGCCCCGAGCGGGGCCCTGGAGAGACCCAGTACTTC	CASSPERGPGETQYF
.	TRBV9	once	TRBJ1-2	TGTGCCAGCAGCGTTGAGGATAACTATGGCTACACCTTC	CASSVEDNYGYTF
TRBD2	TRBV27	.	TRBJ2-5	TGTGCCAGCAGTTTCCGTGCGGGGGAGCAAGAGACCCAGTACTTC	CASSFRAGEQETQYF
TRBD1	TRBV28	.	TRBJ1-2	TGTGCCAGCAGAGTGGGACAGGTCAGGGGCTACACCTTC	CASRVGQVRGYTF
.	TRBV7-9	once	TRBJ2-7	TGTGCCAGCAGCCCCGTTGGGCCATTTGCCTACGAGCAGTACTTC	CASSPVGPFAYEQYF
.	TRBV4-2	.	TRBJ1-1	TGTGCCAGCAGCCAAGAAACGGGAGCCACTGAAGCTTTCTTT	CASSQETGATEAFF
.	TRBV12-1	.	TRBJ2-7	TGTGCCACCCTCCCGAAAGTTCCGGGTTTCTTCTACGAGCAGTACTTC	CATLPKVPGFFYEQYF
TRBD1	TRBV7-8	.	TRBJ1-4	TGTGCCAGCAGCTTAGTATTATTGGGGACAGGCGGGAGTGAAAAACTGTTTTTT	CASSLVLLGTGGSEKLFF
.	TRBV4-1	.	TRBJ2-1	TGCGCCAGCAGCGCGACAGTCTACAATGAGCAGTTCTTC	CASSATVYNEQFF
.	TRBV6-1	.	TRBJ2-2	TGTGCCAGCAGTGAATTTGGGGTTCAGACCGGGGAGCTGTTTTTT	CASSEFGVQTGELFF
.	TRBV7-3	.	TRBJ2-2	TGTGCCAGCAGCCCCTTAGGAAACACCGGGGAGCTGTTTTTT	CASSPLGNTGELFF
.	TRBV27	.	TRBJ1-1	TGTGCCAGCAGACACAGACTGAACACTGAAGCTTTCTTT	CASRHRLNTEAFF
TRBD2	TRBV28	.	TRBJ2-1	TGTGCCAGCAGTTATAGAAATCTAGCGGGGGAACTCGATGAGCAGTTCTTC	CASSYRNLAGELDEQFF
.	TRBV28	.	TRBJ1-1	TGTGCCAGCAGTTTCGGTAACACTGAAGCTTTCTTT	CASSFGNTEAFF
.	TRBV11-2	.	TRBJ1-1	TGTGCCAGCAGCTTGGGTACTGAAGCTTTCTTT	CASSLGTEAFF
TRBD2	TRBV28	.	TRBJ2-3	TGTGCCAGCAGGAAACTGAAAATAGCGGGGCCCACAGATACGCAGTATTTT	CASRKLKIAGPTDTQYF
.	TRBV11-2	.	TRBJ2-5	TGTGCCAGCAGCTTAGTGACAGTTCAAGAGACCCAGTACTTC	CASSLVTVQETQYF
.	TRBV2	.	TRBJ2-7	TGTGCCAGCAGTGAATTGCAGGACTACGAGCAGTACTTC	CASSELQDYEQYF